This T cell receptor (beta chain) was recorded in a study of cytomegalovirus exposure and HLA in healthy donors. Primers included in the PCR were 60 Vbeta and 13 Jbeta primers. Sequencing used immunoSEQ multiplex PCR; TCRdb keeps in-frame clones, though not all of them. The data contain a few hundred thousand clones, approximately 82% of them singletons. CDR1 and CDR2 from the germline V gene are LGHNT and FRNRAP. Trimming cost V 8 bases and J 6 bases; bases outside gene matches: 3. The CDR3 spans 13 residues. This clone was seen only once. Its specificity is not known. Overall study findings and caveats: Follow-up analysis seemed to connect common viral pathogens with several of the most significant clusters identified.

This receptor was identified in a woman aged 55-75 years in good health and CMV-seropositive. Input material: PBMCs. The chain recombines TRBV12-5 with TRBJ2-1; TRBD2 matches 11 bases. This CDR3 reads CASTLAGGNEQFF. CDR3 DNA sequence: TGTGCTAGTACTCTAGCGGGAGGCAATGAGCAGTTCTTC.